The 24 T cell receptor beta chains reported below all come from one sample, sequenced in a study of regulatory T cells in long-lasting Graves disease (dated by TCRdb to the early 2020s). The library was built by means of multiplex PCR. TCRdb lists the instrument as Illumina HiSeq 4000. To build TCR beta libraries, CDR3 regions were amplified by Arm-PCR using iRepertoire HTBI primers. The public sequencing data were trimmed at Q25 with fastp and processed into clonotypes with MiXCR by TCRdb, which kept only in-frame beta chains. Rows with a matching CDR3 protein are joined into one entry that keeps the most common DNA and genes. Counted in this sample were about 430,000 distinct CDR3 sequences; approximately 16% of them appeared once. The top ten hold about 7.8% of the sample. The sample's time point label, decoded: newly diagnosed GD, antithyroid drugs for less than 3 months. RNA was extracted from PBMCs in TRIzol for both TCR sequencing and RNA sequencing.

The same data also went into a second study, on T cells in Graves' hyperthyroidism and ophthalmopathy.

Sample: peripheral blood mononuclear cells (PBMCs), taken at new diagnosis, from a patient treated with antithyroid drugs. The receptors derive from a woman aged 40 to 50 with Graves disease. Donor details come from another sample of the same person, matched by shared clones.

This clonotype turned up a few times. CDR3 residues: CASSLVFDQPQHF. The CDR3 DNA reads TGTGCCAGCAGCTTAGTTTTCGATCAGCCCCAGCATTTT. The V and J genes are TRBV7-8 and TRBJ1-5, with no clear D. Trimming cost V 1 base and J 5 bases, with 6 bases left between them. This CDR3 comprises 13 residues. Germline V CDR1 and CDR2: SGHVS, FQNEAQ.

The chain combines TRBV27 with TRBJ2-1, with 10 bases identical to TRBD1. CDR3 length: 15 residues. J was trimmed by 8 bases and V by 7 bases; bases with no gene match: 11. Germline values: CDR1 MNHEY, CDR2 SMNVEV (reference sequence). This CDR3 is CASTPGTGAHDEQFF. CDR3 nucleotide sequence: TGTGCCAGCACCCCCGGGACAGGGGCGCACGATGAGCAGTTCTTC.

The rearrangement links TRBV5-6 to TRBJ2-1; 9 positions match TRBD2. The junction had 7 bases not matched to a gene; V was cut back by 2 bases and J by 4 bases. This CDR3 comprises 16 residues. Germline assignment: CDR1 SGHDT and CDR2 YYEEEE. The CDR3, as DNA: TGTGCCAGCAGCTTCGGTTCTAGCGGGATTTACAATGAGCAGTTCTTC. This sequence encodes CASSFGSSGIYNEQFF. Combining the CDR3 with reference TRBV5-6 and TRBJ2-1 gives the whole variable domain DAGVTQSPTHLIKTRGQQVTLRCSPKSGHDTVSWYQQALGQGPQFIFQYYEEEERQRGNFPDRFSGHQFPNYSSELNVNALLLGDSALYLCASSFGSSGIYNEQFFGPGTRLTVL.

This rearrangement joins TRBV12-3 or TRBV12-4 to TRBJ1-1; no firm D call. Between the trimmed V and J ends, which lost 4 bases and 5 bases, there was a span of 17 bases. This CDR3 contains 15 residues. CDR3 amino acids: CASSSPRLVRTEAFF. CDR3 coding DNA: TGTGCCAGCAGTTCCCCCCGCCTCGTAAGAACTGAAGCTTTCTTT.

This clonotype occurred a few times. The chain has TRBV7-6 and TRBJ1-3; D possibly corresponds to TRBD1 (5 bases). V was trimmed by 5 bases and J by 0 bases, leaving 11 bases between them. This CDR3 has 15 residues. Germline CDR1 is SGHVS and CDR2 is FNYEAQ. In nucleotides, the CDR3 is TGTGCCAGCAGCCCGGACACTTTCTCTGGAAACACCATATATTTT. Translated: CASSPDTFSGNTIYF.

The chain employs TRBV28 and TRBJ2-5; weak D call: TRBD2 (6 bases). The V gene lost 3 bases and the J gene lost 1 base, with 12 bases spanning the gap. Germline CDR1 MDHEN, CDR2 SYDVKM. The CDR3 consists of 15 residues. CDR3 protein: CASSFGTGVQETQYF. The CDR3 DNA sequence: TGTGCCAGCAGTTTCGGGACTGGAGTCCAAGAGACCCAGTACTTC.

Ten or more counts support this clonotype. The CDR3 protein is CASSPGHSLETQYF. CDR3 nucleotides: TGTGCCAGCAGCCCGGGACATTCCCTAGAGACCCAGTACTTC. V gene TRBV7-9 combines with J gene TRBJ2-5; a possible D gene is TRBD1 (6 bases). The V gene lost 5 bases and the J gene lost 4 bases, with 14 bases spanning the gap. The CDR3 covers 14 residues. The germline CDR1 and CDR2 sequences are SEHNR and FQNEAQ (reference sequence).

This clonotype was seen repeatedly, ten times or more. V and J are TRBV9 and TRBJ1-1; the D gene is possibly TRBD1 (6 bases). V was shortened by 0 bases and J by 3 bases, with 15 bases between the two germline ends. The CDR3 is made up of 16 amino acids. Per germline, CDR1 SGDLS and CDR2 YYNGEE. The CDR3 here is CASSVEGVRGDTEAFF. The CDR3 DNA reads as TGTGCCAGCAGCGTAGAGGGGGTAAGAGGCGACACTGAAGCTTTCTTT.

In its sample, this clonotype was seen a few times. The chain employs TRBV18 and TRBJ1-5, with 7 positions matching TRBD1. CDR1 and CDR2 from the germline V gene are KGHSH and LQKENI. This CDR3 spans 15 amino acids. V lost 4 bases and J lost 4; bases outside the gene matches: 7. CDR3 residues: CASSLIGGNNQPQHF. The CDR3, as DNA: TGTGCCAGCTCACTCATAGGGGGCAATAATCAGCCCCAGCATTTT.

This clonotype occurred many times. Here the CDR3 DNA reads TGCAGTGCTAGTGCAGGGGGCCGGAGCAATCAGCCCCAGCATTTT. Translating gives CSASAGGRSNQPQHF. The chain joins TRBV20-1 to TRBJ1-5; the match to TRBD1 covers 8 bases. V was clipped by 3 bases and J by 1 base; unmatched bases: 5. There are 15 residues in the CDR3. Germline CDR1 DFQATT, CDR2 SNEGSKA (reference sequence).

This clonotype was observed at least ten times. A much larger clone lies a single base off, so this may be a read error. The V gene is TRBV10-3, the J gene TRBJ2-7, with D possibly TRBD2 on 5 matching bases. The CDR3 spans 16 residues. CDR1 and CDR2 (germline): ENHRY, SYGVKD. The CDR3 reads CAISDLGSASQDEQHF. The CDR3 nucleotides are TGTGCCATCAGTGATTTGGGTAGCGCTAGTCAGGACGAGCAGCACTTC.

This clonotype was seen at least ten times. The conserved phenylalanine or tryptophan is not found at the CDR3 terminus, so this likely reflects a read error. It is unclear where the CDR3 begins or ends on the DNA, so no DNA is shown, and the CDR3 is as TCRdb lists it. The chain uses TRBV28 and TRBJ2-3; TRBD2, as called in the table, went unchecked against the DNA. Germline CDR1 reads MDHEN; CDR2 reads SYDVKM. Both ends counted, the CDR3 spans 14 residues. The CDR3 spells CASSLGHPGTSGSL.

This clonotype was seen many times. This chain links TRBV2 with TRBJ1-6, with TRBD1 identical over 10 bases. In germline, CDR1 is SNHLY, CDR2 FYNNEI. V was clipped by 6 bases and J by 7 bases; unmatched bases: 3. The CDR3 has 14 residues. The CDR3 DNA is TGTGCCAGCAGGGACAGGGGGATGAATTCACCCCTCCACTTT. It is translated as CASRDRGMNSPLHF.

This clonotype was counted many times. The chain employs TRBV11-2 and TRBJ2-1; TRBD1 matches at 9 bases. The ends lost 5 bases at V and 9 bases at J; junction bases unmatched: 8. CDR1 and CDR2 (germline): SGHAT, FQNNGV. The CDR3 is 14 amino acids. CDR3 in DNA: TGTGCCAGCAGCCCTCAACAGGGGGCGGGTGAGCAGTTCTTC. Translating gives CASSPQQGAGEQFF.

This clonotype has ten or more counts. The rearrangement uses TRBV11-2 and TRBJ2-7; no clear D gene. CDR1 is SGHAT, CDR2 FQNNGV, per germline. Trimming removed 5 bases from V and 0 bases from J, with 8 bases in between. This CDR3 contains 13 residues. This CDR3 is CASSQRVSYEQYF. The DNA of the CDR3 is TGTGCCAGCAGCCAAAGGGTCTCCTACGAGCAGTACTTC.

V gene TRBV2 combines with J gene TRBJ2-4; D not certain. Germline CDR1 and CDR2: SNHLY and FYNNEI. V lost 7 bases to trimming and J lost 9 bases, with 16 bases between them. This CDR3 spans 13 amino acids. This CDR3 reads CASTGIQSVIQYF. The DNA of the CDR3 is TGTGCCAGCACCGGAATACAGTCGGTCATTCAGTACTTC. Together with reference TRBV2 and TRBJ2-4, the CDR3 gives the full variable domain: EPEVTQTPSHQVTQMGQEVILRCVPISNHLYFYWYRQILGQKVEFLVSFYNNEISEKSEIFDDQFSVERPDGSNFTLKIRSTKLEDSAMYFCASTGIQSVIQYFGAGTRLSVL.

This clonotype was seen many times. The chain has TRBV28 and TRBJ2-1; 10 bases are shared with TRBD2. Germline V gene lookup returns CDR1 MDHEN and CDR2 SYDVKM. V lost 4 bases and J lost 5; bases outside the gene matches: 20. This CDR3 is 20 amino acids long. CDR3 sequence reads: CASSSGGWLAGDRGDNEQFF. Written as DNA, the CDR3 is TGTGCCAGCAGTTCTGGGGGGTGGCTAGCGGGAGACCGGGGGGACAATGAGCAGTTCTTC.

The chain couples TRBV20-1 to TRBJ2-3; 14 bases line up with TRBD2. The germline CDR1 and CDR2 sequences are DFQATT and SNEGSKA (reference sequence). There are 15 residues in the CDR3. After removal of 2 bases from V and 5 bases from J, the junction contained 3 bases not matched to a gene. This CDR3 reads CSARRTSGRIDTQYF. The CDR3 region has the DNA TGCAGTGCTAGAAGGACTAGCGGGAGGATAGATACGCAGTATTTT.

About this clonotype: Given a much more abundant clone one base away, this may be a read error. The V and J genes are TRBV11-2 and TRBJ2-2; a weak D match, TRBD1 (7 bases). CDR1 SGHAT and CDR2 FQNNGV come from the germline V gene. This CDR3 has 16 amino acids. The CDR3 DNA is TGTGCCAGCAGCTTTGAGGGAGGCAGGGGGACCGAGGAGCTGTTTTTT. Protein product: CASSFEGGRGTEELFF.

The chain has TRBV20-1 and TRBJ1-6, with D maybe TRBD1 (6 bases). V gave up 3 bases and J gave up 2 bases, with 20 bases separating them. CDR3 size: 18 residues. Germline CDR1 and CDR2: DFQATT and SNEGSKA (reference sequence). The CDR3 DNA reads TGCAGTGCTAGTCACAGGGTGCAGGGCCTTCCCTATAATTCACCCCTCCACTTT. Encoded protein: CSASHRVQGLPYNSPLHF.

In its sample, this clonotype was seen many times. The genes are TRBV29-1 and TRBJ2-3; 10 nucleotides agree with TRBD2. The CDR3 is made up of 14 amino acids. The V gene's germline CDR1 is SQVTM and CDR2 ANQGSEA. With 7 bases clipped from V and 0 bases from J, the junction kept 4 bases outside the gene matches. CDR3 in DNA: TGCAGCGCCCGGACTAGCGGTAGCACAGATACGCAGTATTTT. This gives the protein CSARTSGSTDTQYF.

This clonotype was detected only a few times. A much larger clone differs by one base, so this may be a read error. The chain joins TRBV11-2 to TRBJ1-2, with D unresolved. Germline V CDR1 and CDR2: SGHAT, FQNNGV. This CDR3 is 15 amino acids long. Written as DNA, the CDR3 is TGTGCCAGCAGCTTAGATTCGGGGTTTTGGGATGGCCACACCTTC. This sequence encodes CASSLDSGFWDGHTF.

This clonotype was recorded many times. DNA of the CDR3: TGCGCCAGCAGCGGGACGGGAGGAGACTCATACGAGCAGTACTTC. Protein sequence: CASSGTGGDSYEQYF. The gene calls are TRBV5-1 and TRBJ2-7, with 7 bases identical to TRBD2. V lost 4 bases, J lost 4 bases, and 11 bases stayed unmatched. The CDR3 runs to 15 residues. Germline lookup yields CDR1 SGHRS and CDR2 YFSETQ.

This clonotype appeared many times. The chain has TRBV29-1 and TRBJ1-1; 8 bases map to TRBD1. The CDR3 has 14 residues. V lost 5 bases to trimming and J lost 6 bases; unmatched junction nucleotides: 11. Germline V CDR1 and CDR2: SQVTM, ANQGSEA. The DNA of the CDR3 is TGCAGCGTTAATACCGGGACAGGCATCCCTGAAGCTTTCTTT. It encodes CSVNTGTGIPEAFF.